The TCR beta chain described here comes from a study of blood T cell repertoires in COVID-19. Background on the study: COVID-19 samples collected from the United States, Italy and Spain covered acute and convalescent phases.

V gave up 6 bases and J gave up 8 bases; unmatched junction bases: 7. CDR1 is SEHNR, CDR2 FQNEAQ, per germline (reference sequence). The CDR3 totals 14 residues. Using immunoSEQ multiplex PCR, the repertoire was profiled, and TCRdb retains in-frame clones only, with some absent. Here the sample spans about 200,000 clones, around 90% being singletons. Cohorts were assigned according to the clinical history that participants reported. Recovered status applied to Cohort 3 donors who had two consecutive negative PCRs. It also applied to those with clearance or with symptom resolution. This receptor was obtained from a woman in her late teens or twenties who had recovered from COVID-19. The V gene is TRBV7-9, the J gene TRBJ1-6; TRBD1 matches 7 bases. The sequencing input was PBMCs or T cells enriched from blood (not recorded which). CDR3 nucleotides: TGTGCCAGCAGACCCGACAGGGCGGATTCACCCCTCCACTTT. It encodes CASRPDRADSPLHF.